The sequence of this T cell receptor (beta chain) was determined in a study of prognosis after radiotherapy for stage I lung cancer. In the study overall: Metastases at distant sites emerged in a handful of patients after radiotherapy, at a median of roughly seven months, whereas around 15 showed no significant progression. General observations from the study: Counts of unique TCR clones fell following stereotactic body radiation therapy, median roughly 9,900 versus 7,200. Divergent TRBV and TRBJ gene usage has reportedly been observed between patients with and without metastases.

Germline CDR1 is LGHNA and CDR2 is YNFKEQ. Trimming stripped 0 bases from V and 1 base from J, with 13 bases between. The CDR3 extends over 16 amino acids. The genomic DNA TCR beta CDR3 region underwent two rounds of multiplex PCR. For every TRBV and TRBJ gene, a specific primer was used in first-round PCR. TCRdb called the multiplex PCR reads again in MiXCR, with one record for every CDR3 protein. The table records under 20,000 distinct CDR3 sequences, about 50% of them present only once. Details on this clonotype: What it binds is unknown.

The sequences come from PBMCs, collected before or after stereotactic body radiation therapy (not recorded which). The sequence was obtained from a donor aged 50 or older with non-small cell lung cancer. The chain combines TRBV4-2 with TRBJ2-7; D remains unclear. The CDR3 protein is CASSQDAQNPSYEQYF. In nucleotides, the CDR3 is TGTGCCAGCAGCCAAGATGCTCAAAACCCTTCCTACGAGCAGTACTTC.